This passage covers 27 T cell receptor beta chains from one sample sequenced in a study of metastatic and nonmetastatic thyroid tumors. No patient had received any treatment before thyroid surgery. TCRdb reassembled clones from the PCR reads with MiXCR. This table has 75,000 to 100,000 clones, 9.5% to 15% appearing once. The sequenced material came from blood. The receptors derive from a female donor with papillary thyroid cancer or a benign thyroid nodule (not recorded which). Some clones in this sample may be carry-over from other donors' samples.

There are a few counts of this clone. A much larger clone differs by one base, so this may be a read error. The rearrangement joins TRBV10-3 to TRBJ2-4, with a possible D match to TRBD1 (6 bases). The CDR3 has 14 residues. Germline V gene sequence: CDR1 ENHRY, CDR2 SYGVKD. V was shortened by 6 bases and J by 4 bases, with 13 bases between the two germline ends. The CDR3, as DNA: TGTGCCATCAGATCGACAGGAGAGAAAAACATTCAGTACTTC. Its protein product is CAIRSTGEKNIQYF.

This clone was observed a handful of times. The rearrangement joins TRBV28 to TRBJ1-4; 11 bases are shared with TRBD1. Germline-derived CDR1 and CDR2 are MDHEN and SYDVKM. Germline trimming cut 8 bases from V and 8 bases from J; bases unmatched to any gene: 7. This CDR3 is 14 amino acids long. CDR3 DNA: TGTGCCAGCGGCCGGACAGGGGGCGGGGAAAAACTGTTTTTT. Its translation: CASGRTGGGEKLFF.

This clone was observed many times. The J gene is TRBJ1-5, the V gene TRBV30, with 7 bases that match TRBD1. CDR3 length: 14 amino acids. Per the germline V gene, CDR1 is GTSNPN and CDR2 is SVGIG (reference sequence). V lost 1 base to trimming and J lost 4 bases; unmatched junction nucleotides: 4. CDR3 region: CAWSAGQLNQPQHF. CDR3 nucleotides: TGTGCCTGGAGTGCGGGACAGCTGAATCAGCCCCAGCATTTT.

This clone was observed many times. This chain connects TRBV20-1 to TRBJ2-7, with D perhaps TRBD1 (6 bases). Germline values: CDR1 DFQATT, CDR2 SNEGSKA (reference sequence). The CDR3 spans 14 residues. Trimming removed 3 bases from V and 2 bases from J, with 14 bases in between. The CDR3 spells CSARPQDSTYEQYF. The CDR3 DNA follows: TGCAGTGCTAGGCCCCAGGACAGCACCTACGAGCAGTACTTC.

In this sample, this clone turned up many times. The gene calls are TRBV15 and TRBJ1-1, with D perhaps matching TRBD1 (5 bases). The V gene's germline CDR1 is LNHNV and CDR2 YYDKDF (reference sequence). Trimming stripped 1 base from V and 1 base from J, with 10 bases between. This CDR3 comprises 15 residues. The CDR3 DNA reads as TGTGCCACCAGCAGAGCCTGGGGGGGGAACACTGAAGCTTTCTTT. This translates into CATSRAWGGNTEAFF.

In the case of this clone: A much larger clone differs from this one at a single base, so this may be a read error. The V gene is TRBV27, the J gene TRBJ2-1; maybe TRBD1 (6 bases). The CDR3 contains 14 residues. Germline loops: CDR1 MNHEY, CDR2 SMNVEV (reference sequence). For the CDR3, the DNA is TGTGCCAGCAGTTTTAGGGGGTTTCACAATGAGCTGTTCTTC. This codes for CASSFRGFHNELFF.

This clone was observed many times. CDR3: CSADKHSGGTYEQYF. As DNA, the CDR3 is TGCAGTGCCGATAAGCACTCGGGAGGGACCTACGAGCAGTACTTC. This rearrangement joins TRBV20-1 to TRBJ2-7, with 8 bases matching TRBD2. V was clipped by 6 bases and J by 2 bases; unmatched bases: 12. This CDR3 contains 15 residues. Germline CDR1 reads DFQATT; CDR2 reads SNEGSKA (reference sequence).

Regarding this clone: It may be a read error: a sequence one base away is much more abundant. CDR3 sequence reads: CASSLLDSNTEAFF. CDR3 coding DNA: TGTGCCAGCAGTTTATTGGACAGTAACACTGAAGCTTTCTTT. The chain has TRBV28 and TRBJ1-1; possibly TRBD1 for D (6 bases). Germline V lookup: CDR1 MDHEN, CDR2 SYDVKM. The V gene lost 1 base and the J gene lost 2 bases, with 8 bases spanning the gap. The CDR3 spans 14 residues.

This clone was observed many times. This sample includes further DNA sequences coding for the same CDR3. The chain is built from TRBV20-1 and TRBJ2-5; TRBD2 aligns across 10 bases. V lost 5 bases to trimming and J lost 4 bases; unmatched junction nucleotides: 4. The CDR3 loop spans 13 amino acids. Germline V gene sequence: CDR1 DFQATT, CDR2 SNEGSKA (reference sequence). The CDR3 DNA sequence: TGCAGTGCTCTAGCGGGAGAGGCAGAGACCCAGTACTTC. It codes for CSALAGEAETQYF.

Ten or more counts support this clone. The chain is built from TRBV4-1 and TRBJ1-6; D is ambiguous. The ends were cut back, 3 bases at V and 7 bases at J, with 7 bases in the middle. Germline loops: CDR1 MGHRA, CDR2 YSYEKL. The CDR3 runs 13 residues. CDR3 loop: CASSHGKNSPLHF. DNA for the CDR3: TGCGCCAGCAGCCATGGGAAAAATTCACCCCTCCACTTT.

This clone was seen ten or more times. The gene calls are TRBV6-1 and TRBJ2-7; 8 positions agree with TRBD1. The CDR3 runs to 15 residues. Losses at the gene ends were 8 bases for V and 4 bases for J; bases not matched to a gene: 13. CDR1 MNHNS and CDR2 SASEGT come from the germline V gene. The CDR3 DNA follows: TGTGCCAGCGGACGGTCGGGACAGGCTGTATACGAGCAGTACTTC. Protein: CASGRSGQAVYEQYF.

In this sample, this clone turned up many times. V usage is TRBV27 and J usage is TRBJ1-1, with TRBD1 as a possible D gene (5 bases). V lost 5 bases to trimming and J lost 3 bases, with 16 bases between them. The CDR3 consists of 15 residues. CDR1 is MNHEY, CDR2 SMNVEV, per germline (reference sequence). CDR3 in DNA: TGTGCCAGCAGTGATCCCTGGGGAGGGGACACTGAAGCTTTCTTT. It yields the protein CASSDPWGGDTEAFF.

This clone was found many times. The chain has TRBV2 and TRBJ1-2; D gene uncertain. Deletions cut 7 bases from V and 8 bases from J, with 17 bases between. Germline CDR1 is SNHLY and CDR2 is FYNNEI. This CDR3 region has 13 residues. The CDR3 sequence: CASNDDTPWGYTF. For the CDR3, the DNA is TGTGCCAGCAATGATGACACTCCGTGGGGCTACACCTTC.

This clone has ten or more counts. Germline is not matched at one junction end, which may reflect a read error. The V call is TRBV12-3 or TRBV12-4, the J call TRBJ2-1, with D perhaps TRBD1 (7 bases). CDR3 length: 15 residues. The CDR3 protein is CASSYQLRDRNEQLF. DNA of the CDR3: TGTGCCAGCAGTTACCAGCTGCGGGACAGAAATGAGCAGCTCTTC.

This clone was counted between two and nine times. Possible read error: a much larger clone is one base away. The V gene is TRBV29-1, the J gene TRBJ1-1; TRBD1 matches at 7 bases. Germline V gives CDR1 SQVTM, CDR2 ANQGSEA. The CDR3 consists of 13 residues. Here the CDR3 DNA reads TGCAGCGTTGAAGATAATCCCGGGACAGAAGCTTTATTT. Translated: CSVEDNPGTEALF.

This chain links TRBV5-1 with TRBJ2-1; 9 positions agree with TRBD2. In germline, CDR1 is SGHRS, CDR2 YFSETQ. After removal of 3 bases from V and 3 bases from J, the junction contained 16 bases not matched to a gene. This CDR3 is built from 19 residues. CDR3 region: CASSYGSSPAGGIYNEQFF. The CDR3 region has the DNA TGCGCCAGCAGCTACGGATCCTCCCCGGCGGGAGGGATCTACAATGAGCAGTTCTTC.

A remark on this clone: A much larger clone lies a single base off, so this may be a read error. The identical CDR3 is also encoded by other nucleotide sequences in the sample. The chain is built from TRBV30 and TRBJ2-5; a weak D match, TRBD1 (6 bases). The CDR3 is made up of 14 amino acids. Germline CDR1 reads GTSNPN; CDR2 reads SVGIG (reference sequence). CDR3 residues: CAWREQGIQETQYF. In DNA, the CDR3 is TGCGCCTGGAGAGAACAGGGTATCCAAGAGACCCAGTACTTC.

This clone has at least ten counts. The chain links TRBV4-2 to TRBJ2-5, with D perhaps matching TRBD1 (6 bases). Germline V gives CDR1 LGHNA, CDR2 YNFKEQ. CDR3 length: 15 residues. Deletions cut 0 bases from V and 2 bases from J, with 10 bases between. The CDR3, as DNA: TGTGCCAGCAGCCAAGATGACAGGACTCAAGAGACCCAGTACTTC. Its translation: CASSQDDRTQETQYF.

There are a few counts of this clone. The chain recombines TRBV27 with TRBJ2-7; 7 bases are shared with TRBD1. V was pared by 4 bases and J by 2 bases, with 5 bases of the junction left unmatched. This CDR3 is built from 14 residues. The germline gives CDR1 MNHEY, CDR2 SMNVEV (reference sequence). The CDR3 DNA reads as TGTGCCAGCAGTTCCGGGACAGACGCCTACGAGCAGTACTTC. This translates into CASSSGTDAYEQYF.

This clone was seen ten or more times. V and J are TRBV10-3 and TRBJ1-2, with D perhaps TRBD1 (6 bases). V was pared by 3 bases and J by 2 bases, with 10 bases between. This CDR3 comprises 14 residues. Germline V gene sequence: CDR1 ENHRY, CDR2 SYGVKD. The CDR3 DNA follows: TGTGCCATCAGTGAAAACAGGGAAAACTATGGCTACACCTTC. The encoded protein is CAISENRENYGYTF.

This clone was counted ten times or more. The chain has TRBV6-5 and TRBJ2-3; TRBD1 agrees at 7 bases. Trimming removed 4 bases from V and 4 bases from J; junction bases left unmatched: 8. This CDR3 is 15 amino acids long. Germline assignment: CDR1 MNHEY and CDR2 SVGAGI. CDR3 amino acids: CASSFLDRVSDTQYF. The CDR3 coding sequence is TGTGCCAGCAGTTTCCTTGACAGGGTTTCAGATACGCAGTATTTT.

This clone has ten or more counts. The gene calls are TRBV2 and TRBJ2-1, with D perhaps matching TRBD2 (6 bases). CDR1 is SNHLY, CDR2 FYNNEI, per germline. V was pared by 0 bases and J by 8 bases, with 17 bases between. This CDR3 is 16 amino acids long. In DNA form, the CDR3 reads TGTGCCAGCAGTGAAGCTGGAGGGGTCGGGGTCGATGAGCAGTTCTTC. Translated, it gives CASSEAGGVGVDEQFF.

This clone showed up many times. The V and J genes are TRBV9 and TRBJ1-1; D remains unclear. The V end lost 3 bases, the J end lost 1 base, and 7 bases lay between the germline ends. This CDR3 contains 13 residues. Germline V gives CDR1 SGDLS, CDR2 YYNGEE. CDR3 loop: CASSEEGNTEAFF. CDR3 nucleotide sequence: TGTGCCAGCAGCGAAGAGGGGAACACTGAAGCTTTCTTT.

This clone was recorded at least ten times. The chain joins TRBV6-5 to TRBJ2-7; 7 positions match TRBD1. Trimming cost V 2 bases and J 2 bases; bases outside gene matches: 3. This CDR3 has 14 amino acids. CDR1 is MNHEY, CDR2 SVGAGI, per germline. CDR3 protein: CASSYDGTAYEQYF. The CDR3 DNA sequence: TGTGCCAGCAGTTACGATGGGACAGCCTACGAGCAGTACTTC.

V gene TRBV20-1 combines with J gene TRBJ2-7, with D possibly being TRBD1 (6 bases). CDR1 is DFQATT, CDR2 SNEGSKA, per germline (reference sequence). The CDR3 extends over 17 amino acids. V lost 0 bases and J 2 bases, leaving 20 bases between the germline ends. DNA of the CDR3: TGCAGTGCTAGAGATTTCTTGGTTCTTAAGGGGGCCTACGAGCAGTACTTC. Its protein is CSARDFLVLKGAYEQYF.

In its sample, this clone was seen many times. CDR3 sequence (DNA): TGTGCCAGCCTGGGGTTCCACTCCTACAATGAGCAGTTCTTC. Translation: CASLGFHSYNEQFF. V is TRBV12-3 or TRBV12-4 and J is TRBJ2-1; D remains unclear. The V end was cut by 8 bases, the J end by 0 bases, with 11 bases between. The CDR3 spans 14 residues.

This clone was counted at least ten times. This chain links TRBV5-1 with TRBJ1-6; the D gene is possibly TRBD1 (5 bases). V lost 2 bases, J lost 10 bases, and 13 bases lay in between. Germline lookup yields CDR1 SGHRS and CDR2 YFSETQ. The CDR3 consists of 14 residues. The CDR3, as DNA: TGCGCCAGCAGCTTAGGCAGGGAGGAATCACCCCTCCACTTT. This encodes CASSLGREESPLHF.